What follows are 13 T cell receptor beta chains derived from one specimen sequenced in a study of T-cell memory formation after mild COVID-19. Via MiXCR, TCRdb re-called the 5' RACE reads, giving one row per CDR3 protein. The profile shows some 330,000 distinct CDR3 sequences, 20% to 25% of them singletons. The sequenced sample was PBMCs or a T cell subset sorted from them (not recorded which). The receptors stem from an adult woman who had mild COVID-19 (a few samples of this study predate the infection). Cell type and time point are not known.

V is TRBV3-1 and J is TRBJ2-2; D may be TRBD1 or TRBD2 (5 bases each). V lost 0 bases, J lost 1 base, and 12 bases lay in between. This CDR3 is 17 amino acids long. Per the germline V gene, CDR1 is LGHDT and CDR2 is YNNKEL (reference sequence). CDR3 DNA: TGTGCCAGCAGCCAAGATTATGAGAGGGGGAACACCGGGGAGCTGTTTTTT. Amino acid sequence: CASSQDYERGNTGELFF.

The chain has TRBV6-1 and TRBJ1-1; no definite D call. The V and J ends lost 0 bases and 5 bases respectively, with 7 bases between them. CDR1 and CDR2 (germline): MNHNS, SASEGT. The CDR3 has 13 residues. CDR3 sequence reads: CASSEARKTEAFF. The CDR3 region has the DNA TGTGCCAGCAGTGAAGCTAGGAAGACTGAAGCTTTCTTT.

The rearrangement links TRBV5-1 to TRBJ2-7; TRBD2 matches at 7 bases. This CDR3 region has 15 residues. The germline gives CDR1 SGHRS, CDR2 YFSETQ. V dropped 5 bases and J dropped 5; count of bases not matched to a gene: 13. The CDR3 DNA follows: TGCGCCAGCAGGCTTCACTTGACTAGCAGGGACGAGCAGTACTTC. Translated: CASRLHLTSRDEQYF.

This clonotype has at least ten counts. The chain employs TRBV20-1 and TRBJ2-1; 9 nucleotides line up with TRBD2. Germline V gene data show CDR1 as DFQATT and CDR2 as SNEGSKA (reference sequence). V trimming: 5 bases; J trimming: 7 bases; junction bases outside the gene matches: 15. The CDR3 is made up of 16 amino acids. The CDR3 sequence: CSAPIKGGGAWNEQFF. The CDR3 nucleotides read TGCAGTGCTCCTATTAAAGGCGGGGGGGCCTGGAATGAGCAGTTCTTC.

The rearrangement links TRBV12-5 to TRBJ1-5, with unresolved D. The germline V and J ends were trimmed by 2 bases and 5 bases, with 13 bases remaining between them. The CDR3 length is 15 residues. Looked up from germline, CDR1 is LGHNT and CDR2 is FRNRAP. CDR3 protein: CASGLPTDCYQPQHF. The CDR3 DNA reads as TGTGCTAGTGGTTTGCCAACGGACTGCTATCAGCCCCAGCATTTT.

With respect to this clonotype: Possible read error: a much larger clone is one base away. The chain carries TRBV6-2 or TRBV6-3 and TRBJ2-7; D is unclear. This CDR3 is 11 amino acids long. Germline V gene sequence: CDR1 MNHEY, CDR2 SVGEGT. Trimming took 2 bases from V and 2 from J, leaving 1 base between them. This CDR3 is CASSYPYEQYF. CDR3 in DNA: TGTGCCAGCAGTTACCCCTACGAGCAGTACTTC.

The table lists this clonotype with many counts. The chain has TRBV5-6 and TRBJ1-1, with a tentative D call TRBD1 (5 bases). This CDR3 region has 14 residues. Trimming stripped 2 bases from V and 3 bases from J, with 11 bases between. CDR1 SGHDT and CDR2 YYEEEE come from the germline V gene. The CDR3 protein is CASSFDPGDTEAFF. In DNA form, the CDR3 reads TGTGCCAGCAGCTTTGACCCGGGGGACACTGAAGCTTTCTTT.

The V and J genes are TRBV4-2 and TRBJ2-6; D ambiguous. Germline CDR1 reads LGHNA; CDR2 reads YNFKEQ. The CDR3 is 16 amino acids. Trimming left V 0 bases short and J 1 base short, with 7 bases between. CDR3 DNA sequence: TGTGCCAGCAGCCAAGATAAAGGGTCTGGGGCCAACGTCCTGACTTTC. Protein sequence: CASSQDKGSGANVLTF.

The V call is TRBV29-1, the J call TRBJ2-1, with D possibly TRBD2 on 5 matching bases. The germline V gene has CDR1 SQVTM and CDR2 ANQGSEA. The CDR3 length is 18 residues. V was cut by 1 base and J by 0 bases, with 19 bases left in between. The CDR3 sequence: CSVEGTVARHSSYNEQFF. The CDR3 DNA reads as TGCAGCGTTGAAGGTACCGTAGCGCGCCATAGCTCCTACAATGAGCAGTTCTTC.

The chain is built from TRBV19 and TRBJ2-5, with D perhaps TRBD2 (5 bases). The CDR3 is made up of 15 amino acids. Looked up from germline, CDR1 is LNHDA and CDR2 is SQIVND (reference sequence). The V end was cut by 3 bases, the J end by 5 bases, with 16 bases between. The chain's CDR3 is CASSMAGPPGETQYF. In nucleotides, the CDR3 is TGTGCCAGTAGTATGGCCGGGCCGCCGGGGGAGACCCAGTACTTC.

This clonotype was seen a few times. The chain joins TRBV7-3 to TRBJ2-7; D gene uncertain. The CDR3 contains 15 residues. Trimming took 2 bases from V and 3 from J, leaving 14 bases between them. Germline CDR1 and CDR2: SGHTA and FQGTGA. The CDR3 spells CASSLYRGQSYEQYF. The CDR3 DNA sequence: TGTGCCAGCAGCTTATACCGTGGGCAGAGCTACGAGCAGTACTTC.

This clonotype was counted a few times. The V gene is TRBV3-1, the J gene TRBJ2-7; 11 bases agree with TRBD2. V trimming: 1 base; J trimming: 3 bases; junction bases outside the gene matches: 11. Per germline, CDR1 LGHDT and CDR2 YNNKEL (reference sequence). The CDR3 spans 18 residues. CDR3 protein: CASSQAFPGTSGNYEQYF. The DNA for the CDR3 is TGTGCCAGCAGCCAAGCGTTTCCCGGGACTAGCGGCAACTACGAGCAGTACTTC.

This clonotype was found many times. The DNA for the CDR3 is TGCGCCAGCAGCTTGGCCTTAAATCCCACCACCGCCTACGAGCAGTACTTC. Translation: CASSLALNPTTAYEQYF. This rearrangement joins TRBV5-1 to TRBJ2-7; no firm D call. Trimming removed 0 bases at V and 2 bases at J, with 18 bases between. Germline-derived CDR1 and CDR2 are SGHRS and YFSETQ. The CDR3 has 17 amino acids.